This T cell receptor (beta chain) was found in a study of T cell clonotyping in hematopoietic cell transplantation. Study findings and constraints: Higher Inverse Simpson Index values in graft donor and pretransplant recipient predicted broader posttransplant TCR diversity. At the given depth, recipient repertoires were over 97% de novo clonotypes.

CDR1 is SGHNT and CDR2 is YYREEE in the germline V gene (reference sequence). V was clipped by 4 bases and J by 4 bases, with 15 bases between them. The CDR3 is 14 residues long. Libraries were prepared by immunoSEQ multiplex PCR; TCRdb keeps only in-frame clonotypes and omits some of them. Of approximately 10,000 clones listed, approximately 89% were seen once; the top ten hold under 0.9%. Worth noting for this clone: Its antigen is undetermined.

Sequencing input: peripheral blood mononuclear cells. This TCR was sampled from a woman aged 50 to 60 in good health. Some clones in this sample may be carry-over from other donors' samples. J is TRBJ2-7 and V is TRBV5-4, with D possibly being TRBD1 (6 bases). The CDR3 loop reads CASSPDRFYYEQYF. The DNA of the CDR3 is TGTGCCAGCAGCCCTGACAGGTTTTATTACGAGCAGTACTTC.